Shown below are 5 T cell receptor beta chains from a single sample sequenced in a study of neurological immune-mediated disorders. MiXCR, run by TCRdb on the 5' RACE reads, gives a single entry per CDR3 protein. This table has 65,000 to 70,000 distinct CDR3 sequences, roughly 3.6% appearing once. Sequencing was done on a sample of PBMCs. These receptors were collected from a man aged 30 to 45 with multiple sclerosis.

This clonotype has ten or more counts. The V call is TRBV20-1, the J call TRBJ2-3, with 9 bases lining up with TRBD1. Germline CDR1 reads DFQATT; CDR2 reads SNEGSKA (reference sequence). The junction had 6 bases not matched to a gene; V was cut back by 4 bases and J by 4 bases. The CDR3 sequence is 14 residues long. CDR3 DNA: TGCAGTGCTAAGAAACAGGGGGCCGCAGATACGCAGTATTTT. This encodes CSAKKQGAADTQYF.

This clonotype was picked up many times. The chain combines TRBV6-6 with TRBJ1-1; unclear D gene. Germline V gene data show CDR1 as MNHNY and CDR2 as SVGAGI (reference sequence). Trimming cost V 4 bases and J 4 bases, with 13 bases left between them. The CDR3 spans 14 residues. The CDR3 sequence is CASSFVQVGTEAFF. The CDR3 DNA reads as TGTGCCAGCAGTTTCGTCCAGGTAGGCACTGAAGCTTTCTTT.

In this sample, this clonotype turned up many times. The rearrangement joins TRBV7-9 to TRBJ1-4; D gene unclear. The germline gives CDR1 SEHNR, CDR2 FQNEAQ (reference sequence). V lost 4 bases and J lost 5, with 14 bases in between. The CDR3 is 15 residues long. The CDR3 loop reads CASSSEGRGNEKLFF. CDR3 DNA: TGTGCCAGCAGCTCGGAGGGTCGGGGAAATGAAAAACTGTTTTTT.

This clonotype showed up many times. The chain has TRBV6-5 and TRBJ2-2, with D possibly TRBD1 on 6 matching bases. CDR3 length: 16 residues. Germline V gene lookup returns CDR1 MNHEY and CDR2 SVGAGI. Trimming removed 0 bases at V and 4 bases at J, with 12 bases between. CDR3 sequence (DNA): TGTGCCAGCAGTTACTCTGCTACAGGGCTCACCGGGGAGCTGTTTTTT. This gives the protein CASSYSATGLTGELFF.

This clonotype was counted ten times or more. CDR3 in DNA: TGCGCCAGCGCCTTAATAGGGGACAGGGCCTACGAGCAGTACTTC. It specifies CASALIGDRAYEQYF. V usage is TRBV5-1 and J usage is TRBJ2-7, with 9 positions matching TRBD1. Trimming at V came to 7 bases and at J to 2 bases, leaving 10 bases not matched to a gene. The CDR3 loop spans 15 amino acids. Per the germline V gene, CDR1 is SGHRS and CDR2 is YFSETQ.